The T cell receptor (beta chain) under discussion was sequenced for a study of shared clonotypes between healthy human individuals. Study outcomes and limitations: What naive subsets generally showed was a larger estimated richness than memory subsets showed.

Measured with immunoSEQ multiplex PCR; TCRdb has only the in-frame clones, and not every one. The table lists millions of clones, about 95% of them singletons. CD45RO-negative, CCR7-selected cells formed the naive CD8 fraction, which excluded terminally differentiated effector memory CD45RA+ cells. The J segment lost 7 bases and the V segment lost 3 bases, leaving 10 bases of the junction unmatched. This CDR3 has 16 residues. The germline gives CDR1 PRHDT, CDR2 FYEKMQ (reference sequence). For this clone: The antigen is not known.

Sample: naive CD8+ T cells sorted from blood. J is TRBJ2-4 and V is TRBV13, with 9 bases aligning to TRBD2. The clonotype originates from a man aged 18 to 30 in good health. CDR3 nucleotides: TGTGCCAGCAGCTTTGGACTAGCGTGGCGATCTAACATTCAGTACTTC. This encodes CASSFGLAWRSNIQYF.